A single sample is the source of the 30 T cell receptor beta chains below, sequenced in a study of cytomegalovirus exposure and HLA in healthy donors. PCR amplification relied on 60 Vbeta primers (plus 13 Jbeta primers). The protocol was immunoSEQ multiplex PCR, while the TCRdb copy is restricted to in-frame clones and leaves out a portion. The sample holds about 94,000 clones, over 65% seen once. Material for sequencing was PBMCs. The receptors originated from a man under 40 in good health and CMV-seronegative.

The J gene is TRBJ2-5, the V gene TRBV7-9; TRBD2 aligns across 10 bases. Germline V gene data show CDR1 as SEHNR and CDR2 as FQNEAQ (reference sequence). This CDR3 comprises 15 residues. V was pared by 5 bases and J by 2 bases, with 5 bases of the junction left unmatched. In DNA, the CDR3 is TGTGCCAGCAGCCGGACTAGCGGCAAACAAGAGACCCAGTACTTC. Its translation is CASSRTSGKQETQYF.

This chain uses TRBV6-1 with TRBJ1-4, with D tentatively TRBD1 (6 bases). The germline V gene encodes CDR1 MNHNS and CDR2 SASEGT. The CDR3 totals 14 residues. V was pared by 7 bases and J by 5 bases, with 14 bases between. The CDR3 loop is CASTLGDTNEKLFF. The DNA of the CDR3 is TGTGCCAGCACTCTTGGGGACACAAATGAAAAACTGTTTTTT.

This clone has just a few counts. The CDR3, as DNA: TGTGCCAGTAAACAGGGGTACGAGCAGTACTTC. This encodes CASKQGYEQYF. The chain links TRBV11-2 to TRBJ2-7; 7 bases align to TRBD1. After removal of 9 bases from V and 4 bases from J, the junction contained 3 bases not matched to a gene. Germline V gene sequence: CDR1 SGHAT, CDR2 FQNNGV. CDR3 length equals 11 residues.

This rearrangement joins TRBV7-6 to TRBJ2-7; 9 bases fit TRBD1. With V trimmed by 5 bases and J by 2 bases, 10 bases remained unmatched. Germline values: CDR1 SGHVS, CDR2 FNYEAQ. The CDR3 spans 16 residues. The CDR3 spells CASSPTRDRVTYEQYF. The CDR3 nucleotides read TGTGCCAGCAGCCCCACAAGGGACAGGGTTACCTACGAGCAGTACTTC. The full variable domain, with the rest looked up from reference TRBV7-6 and TRBJ2-7, is GAGVSQSPRYKVTKRGQDVALRCDPISGHVSLYWYRQALGQGPEFLTYFNYEAQQDKSGLPNDRFSAERPEGSISTLTIQRTEQRDSAMYRCASSPTRDRVTYEQYFGPGTRLTVT.

The chain carries TRBV19 and TRBJ2-1; 10 bases line up with TRBD1. The germline V gene encodes CDR1 LNHDA and CDR2 SQIVND (reference sequence). Trimming removed 5 bases from V and 4 bases from J; junction bases left unmatched: 5. The CDR3 sequence is 15 residues long. In DNA, the CDR3 is TGTGCCAGTAGTTCTAGACAGGGGGCGTACAATGAGCAGTTCTTC. The encoded protein is CASSSRQGAYNEQFF.

The chain recombines TRBV9 with TRBJ2-3, with TRBD2 identical over 9 bases. Germline CDR1 SGDLS, CDR2 YYNGEE. The V gene end was trimmed by 0 bases and the J gene end by 0 bases; junction bases not matched to a gene: 5. The length of the CDR3 is 17 residues. The CDR3 nucleotides read TGTGCCAGCAGCGTAGTTGCCACTAGCGGGAGCACAGATACGCAGTATTTT. It specifies CASSVVATSGSTDTQYF. The full variable domain, completed using reference TRBV9 and TRBJ2-3, is DSGVTQTPKHLITATGQRVTLRCSPRSGDLSVYWYQQSLDQGLQFLIQYYNGEERAKGNILERFSAQQFPDLHSELNLSSLELGDSALYFCASSVVATSGSTDTQYFGPGTRLTVL.

This sequence joins TRBV18 and TRBJ1-5; 7 bases are shared with TRBD1. CDR3 length equals 16 residues. The germline gives CDR1 KGHSH, CDR2 LQKENI. V trimming: 3 bases; J trimming: 0 bases; junction bases outside the gene matches: 5. The CDR3 spells CASSPLGTASNQPQHF. The CDR3 DNA reads as TGTGCCAGCTCACCCCTAGGGACAGCTAGCAATCAGCCCCAGCATTTT.

This chain links TRBV7-3 with TRBJ2-5, with TRBD2 identical over 8 bases. The germline V gene encodes CDR1 SGHTA and CDR2 FQGTGA. V lost 5 bases to trimming and J lost 6 bases; unmatched junction nucleotides: 8. This CDR3 has 14 residues. In DNA form, the CDR3 reads TGTGCCAGCAGCCCGGGGGGGCTAGGGAAGACCCAGTACTTC. Its protein product is CASSPGGLGKTQYF.

The rearrangement links TRBV7-8 to TRBJ1-2; 9 bases match TRBD1. The CDR3 loop spans 15 amino acids. Germline V gene data show CDR1 as SGHVS and CDR2 as FQNEAQ. V lost 5 bases to trimming and J lost 1 base; unmatched junction nucleotides: 5. The CDR3 loop reads CASSHDRGGNYGYTF. The CDR3 DNA reads as TGTGCCAGCAGCCACGACAGGGGGGGTAACTATGGCTACACCTTC. Combining the CDR3 with reference TRBV7-8 and TRBJ1-2 gives the whole variable domain GAGVSQSPRYKVAKRGQDVALRCDPISGHVSLFWYQQALGQGPEFLTYFQNEAQLDKSGLPSDRFFAERPEGSVSTLKIQRTQQEDSAVYLCASSHDRGGNYGYTFGSGTRLTVV.

The chain is built from TRBV7-2 and TRBJ2-5; no clear D. Trimming shortened V by 1 base and J by 4 bases, and 10 bases separated the two germline ends. The germline V gene has CDR1 SGHTA and CDR2 FQGNSA. The CDR3 runs 14 residues. CDR3 loop: CASSLGLGGETQYF. DNA of the CDR3: TGTGCCAGCAGCTTAGGACTCGGCGGAGAGACCCAGTACTTC.

The chain employs TRBV5-1 and TRBJ2-1, with D tentatively TRBD2 (5 bases). V was pared by 2 bases and J by 6 bases, with 9 bases between. From germline, CDR1 is SGHRS and CDR2 YFSETQ. The CDR3 extends over 13 amino acids. CDR3 in amino acids: CASSFASPNEQFF. The CDR3 DNA sequence: TGCGCCAGCAGCTTTGCTAGCCCCAATGAGCAGTTCTTC.

The genes are TRBV4-1 and TRBJ2-7, with 11 bases aligning to TRBD2. Per germline, CDR1 MGHRA and CDR2 YSYEKL. J lost 5 bases, V lost 6 bases, and 6 bases had no gene match. The CDR3 is 14 residues long. DNA of the CDR3: TGCGCCAGCAGTCGTTCGACTAGCGGGGACGAGCAGTACTTC. Translation: CASSRSTSGDEQYF.

With regard to this clone: One end of the junction varies from germline; a read error may be responsible. Other DNA sequences of this sample code for an identical CDR3. The V call is TRBV14, the J call TRBJ1-2, with 9 bases fitting TRBD1. There are 14 residues in the CDR3. From germline, CDR1 is SGHDN and CDR2 FVKESK. This CDR3 is CASSQAGTGRGYTF. The CDR3 bases are TGCGCCAGCAGCCAAGCTGGGACAGGGCGTGGCTACACCTTC.

The table lists this clone with a few counts. The chain joins TRBV30 to TRBJ2-1; weak D call: TRBD2 (5 bases). The ends were cut back, 1 base at V and 1 base at J, with 17 bases in the middle. The CDR3 length is 17 residues. CDR1 and CDR2 from the germline V gene are GTSNPN and SVGIG (reference sequence). CDR3 loop: CAWSADATRKSYNEQFF. In DNA, the CDR3 is TGTGCCTGGAGTGCGGACGCCACTAGGAAATCCTACAATGAGCAGTTCTTC.

This chain uses TRBV6-4 with TRBJ2-1; the match to TRBD2 covers 8 bases. CDR3 length equals 15 residues. Germline assignment: CDR1 MRHNA and CDR2 SNTAGT. V was clipped by 5 bases and J by 1 base; unmatched bases: 4. CDR3 sequence reads: CASSMLAGSYNEQFF. The CDR3 region has the DNA TGTGCCAGCAGTATGCTAGCGGGTTCCTACAATGAGCAGTTCTTC.

The chain joins TRBV5-1 to TRBJ2-1, with TRBD1 identical over 8 bases. Looked up from germline, CDR1 is SGHRS and CDR2 is YFSETQ. V shed 0 bases and J 4 bases; nucleotides not matched to a gene: 6. This CDR3 comprises 16 residues. CDR3 in DNA: TGCGCCAGCAGCTTGGTTCCAGGGGGCTTTTACAATGAGCAGTTCTTC. Its protein is CASSLVPGGFYNEQFF.

The chain has TRBV4-2 and TRBJ2-7, with D hard to call. CDR3 length: 13 amino acids. CDR1 is LGHNA and CDR2 is YNFKEQ in the germline V gene. Trimming removed 1 base from V and 3 bases from J, with 7 bases in between. This chain's CDR3 is CASSQAPVYEQYF. CDR3 DNA sequence: TGTGCCAGCAGCCAAGCCCCGGTCTACGAGCAGTACTTC.

This chain links TRBV7-9 with TRBJ1-2; D is undetermined. CDR3 length equals 14 residues. Germline V gives CDR1 SEHNR, CDR2 FQNEAQ (reference sequence). Trimming shortened V by 6 bases and J by 2 bases, and 13 bases separated the two germline ends. The CDR3 loop reads CASRPDAGNYGYTF. CDR3 in DNA: TGTGCCAGCAGGCCCGACGCGGGGAACTATGGCTACACCTTC.

This chain joins TRBV5-5 and TRBJ1-2; D gene unclear. V gave up 2 bases and J gave up 1 base, with 12 bases separating them. The germline CDR1 and CDR2 sequences are SGHKS and YYEKEE (reference sequence). This CDR3 has 15 residues. DNA of the CDR3: TGTGCCAGCAGCTTAGATTGGGCCATTAACTATGGCTACACCTTC. This sequence encodes CASSLDWAINYGYTF.

V is TRBV6-1 and J is TRBJ2-5; 8 bases agree with TRBD1. V was clipped by 1 base and J by 9 bases; unmatched bases: 13. The CDR3 spans 16 residues. In germline, CDR1 is MNHNS, CDR2 SASEGT. The CDR3 DNA follows: TGTGCCAGCAGTGAAGGGGGCCTACCTCCGACAGGGGCCCAGTACTTC. The encoded protein is CASSEGGLPPTGAQYF.

Regarding this clone: Germline is not matched at one junction end, which may reflect a read error. This chain uses TRBV5-4 with TRBJ2-7, with D uncertain. The CDR3 runs to 13 residues. CDR1 and CDR2 from the germline V gene are SGHNT and YYREEE (reference sequence). The CDR3 nucleotides are TGTGCCAGCAGCGACGGAGTATACTACGGGCAGTACTTC. Translating it yields CASSDGVYYGQYF.

CDR3: CASSPQGVNGYTF. Written as DNA, the CDR3 is TGTGCCAGCAGCCCACAGGGGGTGAATGGCTACACCTTC. The chain uses TRBV7-2 and TRBJ1-2; TRBD1 aligns across 8 bases. CDR1 SGHTA and CDR2 FQGNSA come from the germline V gene. J gave up 6 bases and V 5 bases, and 5 bases lay outside the gene matches. The length of the CDR3 is 13 residues.

The sample holds a few counts of this clone. The CDR3 DNA follows: TGTGCCATCAGTGTAGACAGGGGCAATCAGCCCCAGCATTTT. Protein product: CAISVDRGNQPQHF. This chain uses TRBV10-3 with TRBJ1-5; 7 bases agree with TRBD1. Per the germline V gene, CDR1 is ENHRY and CDR2 is SYGVKD. The CDR3 length is 14 residues. V lost 4 bases, J lost 2 bases, and 2 bases stayed unmatched.

In its sample, this clone was seen a few times. This sequence joins TRBV5-1 and TRBJ1-1; D gene uncertain. Germline lookup yields CDR1 SGHRS and CDR2 YFSETQ. V dropped 4 bases and J dropped 0 bases, with 19 bases sitting between them. The CDR3 loop spans 17 amino acids. This CDR3 reads CASSPATFLPLNTEAFF. CDR3 bases: TGCGCCAGCAGCCCGGCGACATTCTTGCCTTTGAACACTGAAGCTTTCTTT.

V is TRBV27 and J is TRBJ2-7; 13 bases agree with TRBD2. This CDR3 is built from 15 residues. The ends lost 4 bases at V and 3 bases at J; junction bases unmatched: 3. In germline, CDR1 is MNHEY, CDR2 SMNVEV (reference sequence). The CDR3 DNA follows: TGTGCCAGCAGTTGGACTAGCGGGGGATTCTACGAGCAGTACTTC. Protein sequence: CASSWTSGGFYEQYF.

This clone has only a few counts. The rearrangement uses TRBV27 and TRBJ2-7; D is possibly TRBD1 (6 bases). From germline, CDR1 is MNHEY and CDR2 SMNVEV (reference sequence). Deletions cut 8 bases from V and 1 base from J, with 18 bases between. This CDR3 contains 15 residues. Here the CDR3 reads CASQNTGFSSYEQYF. The CDR3 bases are TGTGCCAGCCAAAATACAGGGTTCAGTTCCTACGAGCAGTACTTC.

The chain links TRBV9 to TRBJ1-2, with 8 bases lining up with TRBD1. Germline V gene sequence: CDR1 SGDLS, CDR2 YYNGEE. CDR3 size: 15 residues. V lost 2 bases and J lost 5; bases outside the gene matches: 8. CDR3 nucleotides: TGTGCCAGCAGCGTCTGGGCAGGGGGCTTTTATGGCTACACCTTC. It yields the protein CASSVWAGGFYGYTF.

The V gene is TRBV19, the J gene TRBJ1-1; 7 positions match TRBD1. V dropped 5 bases and J dropped 4; count of bases not matched to a gene: 4. CDR1 is LNHDA, CDR2 SQIVND, per germline (reference sequence). CDR3 length: 13 residues. The CDR3 region has the DNA TGTGCCAGTAGTGCCAACAGGGGCACTGAAGCTTTCTTT. Its protein is CASSANRGTEAFF.

The rearrangement joins TRBV9 to TRBJ2-2; D is unresolved. The CDR3 consists of 14 residues. V was shortened by 0 bases and J by 4 bases, with 7 bases between the two germline ends. Germline values: CDR1 SGDLS, CDR2 YYNGEE. For the CDR3, the DNA is TGTGCCAGCAGCGTAGACGGTAGCACCGGGGAGCTGTTTTTT. This translates into CASSVDGSTGELFF.

In this sample, this clone turned up a few times. V is TRBV4-1 and J is TRBJ2-5; 8 nucleotides agree with TRBD2. V shed 0 bases, J shed 5 bases, and the junction held 8 bases outside the gene matches. The CDR3 is 16 residues long. CDR1 MGHRA and CDR2 YSYEKL come from the germline V gene. CDR3 DNA: TGCGCCAGCAGCCAAGACCCTGGCGGGGGGCGGGAGACCCAGTACTTC. It is translated as CASSQDPGGGRETQYF.